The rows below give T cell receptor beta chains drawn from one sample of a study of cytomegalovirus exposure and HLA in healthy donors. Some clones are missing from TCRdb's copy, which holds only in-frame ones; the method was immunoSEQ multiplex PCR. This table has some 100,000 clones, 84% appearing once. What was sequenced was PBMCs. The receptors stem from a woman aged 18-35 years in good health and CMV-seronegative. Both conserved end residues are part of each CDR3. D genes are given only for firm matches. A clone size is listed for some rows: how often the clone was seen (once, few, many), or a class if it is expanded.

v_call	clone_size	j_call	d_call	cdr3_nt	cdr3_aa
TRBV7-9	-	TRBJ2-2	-	TGTGCCAGCAGCTTATGGCGTGGACAGAAACTCGCCGGGGAGCTGTTTTTT	CASSLWRGQKLAGELFF
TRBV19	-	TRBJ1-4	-	TGTGCCAGTAGTACGGTCGAAAAACTGTTTTTT	CASSTVEKLFF
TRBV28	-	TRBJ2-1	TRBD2	TGTGCCAGCACGTCCGGGACTAGCTTTTACAATGAGCAGTTCTTC	CASTSGTSFYNEQFF
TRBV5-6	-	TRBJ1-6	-	TGTGCCAGCAGCTTGGCCGTAAGTTCAACAGGGCCGGACTGGGTCCACTTT	CASSLAVSSTGPDWVHF
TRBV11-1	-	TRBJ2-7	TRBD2	TGTGCCAGCAGCTCCCTAGCGGGGGGGAGCTACGAGCAGTACTTC	CASSSLAGGSYEQYF
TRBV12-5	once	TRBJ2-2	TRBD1	TGTGCTAGTGGTTTGTCGGGACAGGGCGATTCTGGCGGATGGGAACCCGGGGAGCTGTTTTTT	CASGLSGQGDSGGWEPGELFF
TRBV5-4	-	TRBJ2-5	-	TGTGCCAGCAGCCTTGACCGCGGACAGAGGCTCGGGACCCAGTACTTC	CASSLDRGQRLGTQYF
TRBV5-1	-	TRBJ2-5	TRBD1	TGCGCCAGCAGCTCAAGACAGGGGCTGAACGGGGAGACCCAGTACTTC	CASSSRQGLNGETQYF
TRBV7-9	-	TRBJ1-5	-	TGTTCCAGCAGCCCCGTAAATCAGCCCCAGCATTTT	CSSSPVNQPQHF
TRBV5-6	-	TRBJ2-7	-	TGTGCCAGCAGCCGGGACTCCCTCTACGAGCAGTACTTC	CASSRDSLYEQYF
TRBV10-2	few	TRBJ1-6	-	TGCGCCAGCATGGGGCATCTATCTTCACCCCTCCACTTT	CASMGHLSSPLHF
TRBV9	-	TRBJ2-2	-	TGTGCCAGCAGCGTAGTAGCGACGAACACCGGGGAGCTGTTTTTT	CASSVVATNTGELFF
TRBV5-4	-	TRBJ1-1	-	TGTGCCAGCAGCGACCGGGAAGAACTGAACACTGAAGCTTTCTTT	CASSDREELNTEAFF
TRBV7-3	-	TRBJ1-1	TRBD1	TGTGCCAGCAGCGTCACAGGGGGAGGCACTGAAGCTTTCTTT	CASSVTGGGTEAFF
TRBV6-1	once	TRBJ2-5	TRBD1	TGTGCCAGCCTTGAAAGTGGCAGGGGGCAAGAGACCCAGTACTTC	CASLESGRGQETQYF
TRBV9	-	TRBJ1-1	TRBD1	TGTGCCAGCAGCGTAGAGACAGGGGGCGGCACTGAAGCTTTCTTT	CASSVETGGGTEAFF
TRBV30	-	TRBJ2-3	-	TGTGCCTGGAGTGGAACCAGGGGTTGGGCAGATACGCAGTATTTT	CAWSGTRGWADTQYF
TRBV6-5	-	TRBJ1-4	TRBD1	TGTGCCAGCAGTGTCAGGGGGCGTGAAAAACTGTTTTTT	CASSVRGREKLFF
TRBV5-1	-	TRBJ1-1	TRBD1	TGCGCCAGCAGCTTTGCCAGGGGGCAGGTCACTGAAGCTTTCTTT	CASSFARGQVTEAFF
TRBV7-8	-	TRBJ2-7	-	TGTGCCAGCAGCCAAACCGGGGTCCGGGCCCCAAACTACGAGCAGTACTTC	CASSQTGVRAPNYEQYF
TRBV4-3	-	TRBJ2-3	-	TGCGCCAGCAGCCTGGGGGGTCGCACAGATACGCAGTATTTT	CASSLGGRTDTQYF
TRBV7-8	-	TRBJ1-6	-	TGTGCCAGCAGCCGAGGAGGAGACTTCTCCTATAATTCACCCCTCCACTTT	CASSRGGDFSYNSPLHF
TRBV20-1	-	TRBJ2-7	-	TGCAGTATAGGTCGAACGGGGGAGCAGTACTTC	CSIGRTGEQYF
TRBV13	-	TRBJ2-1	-	TGTGCCAGCAGCGCCTCCGGGACTGGGGACAATGAGCAGTTCTTC	CASSASGTGDNEQFF
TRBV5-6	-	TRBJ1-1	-	TGTGCCAGCAGCTTTGGACAGAACACTGAAGCTTTCTTT	CASSFGQNTEAFF
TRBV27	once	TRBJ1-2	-	TGTGCCAGCAGTTCACCAGGGGTTGGGGGCTACACCTTC	CASSSPGVGGYTF
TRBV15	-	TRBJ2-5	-	TGTGCCACCAGACCCTCTTACAGGGTGGGGGAGACCCAGTACTTC	CATRPSYRVGETQYF
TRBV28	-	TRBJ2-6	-	TGTGCCAGCACCGACTATGGTGGGGGGTCCGGGGCCAACGTCCTGACTTTC	CASTDYGGGSGANVLTF
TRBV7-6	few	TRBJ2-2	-	TGTGCCAGCAGCCCAGTACGTGCCGGGGAGCTGTTTTTT	CASSPVRAGELFF